A single T cell receptor (beta chain) is shown here with its context. Its antigen is still unknown. The data derive from a study of T cell repertoires in cytomegalovirus infection. About the research overall: Both recently identified HLA-C-restricted and well-studied HLA-B-restricted CMV epitopes were used in the study. CMV infection plus the matching HLA type was flagged by public TCR beta signatures.

CDR3 size: 15 residues. V was cut by 4 bases and J by 1 base, with 13 bases left in between. Notes on the study in general: CMV-specific TCR beta clonotypes restricted by HLA-C dominated the ex vivo response. People with CMV and the relevant HLA were identified by cumulative public TCR beta family frequency.

TCRdb re-derived calls from the reads in MiXCR, one entry per CDR3 protein. Of about 890,000 distinct CDR3 sequences listed, roughly 30% are singletons. The source of this sequence is a human donor in good health (CMV status not recorded). Some clones in this sample may be carry-over from other donors' samples. The material sequenced was cultured CD8+ T cells from PBMCs, taken from culture after CMV antigen stimulation. This chain joins TRBV12-3 or TRBV12-4 and TRBJ1-1; no definite D call. The CDR3, as DNA: TGTGCCAGCAGTTCTTCTCATGAGAAGAACACTGAAGCTTTCTTT. This encodes CASSSSHEKNTEAFF.